A single sample is the source of the 14 T cell receptor beta chains below, sequenced in a study of T cell responses to AZD1222 COVID-19 vaccine. The repertoire was sequenced with immunoSEQ multiplex PCR; TCRdb's copy has only in-frame clones and lacks some. The sample records roughly 100,000 clones, approximately 90% being singletons. The source material was peripheral blood, sampled 28 days after the second AZD1222 dose. These receptors all come from an adult who received the AZD1222 COVID-19 vaccine.

As for this clone: The sample holds other DNA sequences that translate to the same CDR3. This chain connects TRBV7-3 to TRBJ2-3; perhaps TRBD2 as D (5 bases). Between the trimmed V and J ends, which lost 2 bases and 0 bases, there was a span of 9 bases. The CDR3 totals 15 residues. Germline loops: CDR1 SGHTA, CDR2 FQGTGA. CDR3 nucleotide sequence: TGTGCCAGCAGCTTAGCGGGTAGTAGCACAGATACGCAGTATTTT. It specifies CASSLAGSSTDTQYF.

The V gene is TRBV5-1, the J gene TRBJ1-3; D is unclear. The germline CDR1 and CDR2 sequences are SGHRS and YFSETQ. Trimming pared 0 bases from V and 4 bases from J, leaving 8 bases between. This CDR3 has 14 amino acids. This chain's CDR3 is CASSLGQVGNTIYF. The CDR3 nucleotides are TGCGCCAGCAGCTTGGGACAAGTCGGAAACACCATATATTTT.

The chain recombines TRBV2 with TRBJ1-2; unclear D gene. V lost 9 bases, J lost 4 bases, and 12 bases lay in between. CDR1 and CDR2 (germline): SNHLY, FYNNEI. This CDR3 has 12 residues. CDR3 DNA sequence: TGTGCCAGAGGAGGGTTAGGCTATGGCTACACCTTC. Its translation is CARGGLGYGYTF.

Points on this clone: One end of the junction varies from germline; a read error may be responsible. V is TRBV18 and J is TRBJ1-2; 11 bases map to TRBD1. CDR1 and CDR2 from the germline V gene are KGHSH and LQKENI. The CDR3 totals 17 residues. The CDR3 region is CASSPQFRDRGNFGYTF. The CDR3 DNA reads as TGTGCCAGCTCACCACAGTTCCGGGACAGGGGGAACTTTGGCTACACCTTC.

The rearrangement links TRBV4-3 to TRBJ1-1; TRBD1 is a possible D gene (6 bases). The ends were cut back, 5 bases at V and 3 bases at J, with 13 bases in the middle. The CDR3 runs 14 residues. Germline lookup yields CDR1 LGHNA and CDR2 YSLEER. DNA for the CDR3: TGCGCCAGCAGCTCACACAGGGTGGACACTGAAGCTTTCTTT. It is translated as CASSSHRVDTEAFF.

The chain recombines TRBV6-2 or TRBV6-3 with TRBJ1-1; no clear D gene. Germline V CDR1 and CDR2: MNHEY, SVGEGT. The CDR3 is made up of 14 amino acids. V lost 2 bases and J 0 bases, leaving 7 bases between the germline ends. The CDR3 sequence: CASSYVSLNTEAFF. The DNA for the CDR3 is TGTGCCAGCAGTTACGTATCCCTGAACACTGAAGCTTTCTTT.

The chain couples TRBV28 to TRBJ1-3, with D perhaps TRBD1 (6 bases). This CDR3 has 17 residues. The ends were cut back, 2 bases at V and 0 bases at J, with 14 bases in the middle. The V gene's germline CDR1 is MDHEN and CDR2 SYDVKM. The CDR3 nucleotides are TGTGCCAGCAGTTTAAAAGGGGGGGCGCTCTCTGGAAACACCATATATTTT. Its protein product is CASSLKGGALSGNTIYF. Looking up the rest from reference TRBV28 and TRBJ1-3 gives the full variable domain: DVKVTQSSRYLVKRTGEKVFLECVQDMDHENMFWYRQDPGLGLRLIYFSYDVKMKEKGDIPEGYSVSREKKERFSLILESASTNQTSMYLCASSLKGGALSGNTIYFGEGSWLTVV.

The V call is TRBV7-2, the J call TRBJ1-5; unclear D gene. Germline-derived CDR1 and CDR2 are SGHTA and FQGNSA. The CDR3 has 17 residues. Trimming removed 5 bases from V and 3 bases from J, with 20 bases in between. The CDR3 region is CASSPSSAGWDNQPQHF. The CDR3, as DNA: TGTGCCAGCAGCCCCTCCTCGGCAGGCTGGGACAATCAGCCCCAGCATTTT.

The chain links TRBV19 to TRBJ1-5, with no clear D. The CDR3 sequence is 12 residues long. The ends were cut back, 6 bases at V and 2 bases at J, with 5 bases in the middle. CDR1 and CDR2 from the germline V gene are LNHDA and SQIVND (reference sequence). In DNA form, the CDR3 reads TGTGCCAGTAGGAAGGGCAATCAGCCCCAGCATTTT. Residues: CASRKGNQPQHF.

CDR3 sequence reads: CASSWTSASTGELFF. CDR3 sequence (DNA): TGTGCCAGCAGCTGGACTAGCGCGAGCACCGGGGAGCTGTTTTTT. The chain joins TRBV5-4 to TRBJ2-2; TRBD2 matches at 9 bases. The trim removed 3 bases at V and 4 bases at J, leaving 4 bases unmatched. CDR3 length equals 15 residues. Germline loops: CDR1 SGHNT, CDR2 YYREEE (reference sequence).

Of note for this clone: Other nucleotide sequences in the sample specify the same CDR3. This chain uses TRBV7-9 with TRBJ2-3, with 12 bases matching TRBD2. The germline V gene encodes CDR1 SEHNR and CDR2 FQNEAQ (reference sequence). V trimming: 5 bases; J trimming: 5 bases; junction bases outside the gene matches: 2. The CDR3 covers 14 residues. The CDR3: CASSLGLAGDTQYF. CDR3 bases: TGTGCCAGCAGCCTGGGACTAGCGGGAGATACGCAGTATTTT. The full variable domain, completed using reference TRBV7-9 and TRBJ2-3, is DTGVSQNPRHKITKRGQNVTFRCDPISEHNRLYWYRQTLGQGPEFLTYFQNEAQLEKSRLLSDRFSAERPKGSFSTLEIQRTEQGDSAMYLCASSLGLAGDTQYFGPGTRLTVL.

V and J are TRBV24-1 and TRBJ2-4; no definite D call. With 0 bases removed from V and 3 bases from J, the gap between germline ends came to 11 bases. In germline, CDR1 is KGHDR, CDR2 SFDVKD. CDR3 length equals 16 residues. This chain's CDR3 is CATSDLNRSGKNIQYF. The CDR3 nucleotides read TGTGCCACCAGTGATTTGAATAGATCGGGCAAAAACATTCAGTACTTC.

Note on this clone: This CDR3 is also generated by other DNA sequences in the sample. The chain links TRBV27 to TRBJ2-7; no reliable D call. The germline V gene has CDR1 MNHEY and CDR2 SMNVEV (reference sequence). The CDR3 is 10 residues long. V lost 2 bases and J lost 6, with 2 bases in between. The DNA for the CDR3 is TGTGCCAGCAGTTTAAGCGAGCAGTACTTC. This encodes CASSLSEQYF.

This sequence joins TRBV29-1 and TRBJ2-7; TRBD2 matches 8 bases. After removal of 6 bases from V and 3 bases from J, the junction contained 1 base not matched to a gene. The CDR3 runs to 11 residues. CDR1 is SQVTM and CDR2 is ANQGSEA in the germline V gene. CDR3 amino acids: CSVGRGYEQYF. CDR3 nucleotide sequence: TGCAGCGTCGGGAGGGGCTACGAGCAGTACTTC.